This TCR beta chain appears in the sequencing data of a study of T cells in Graves' hyperthyroidism and ophthalmopathy. Study results and limitations: Blood held most thyroid clonotypes expanded above 0.001 frequency. A 13 V-J signature model discriminated ophthalmopathy versus stable hyperthyroidism.

Concerning this clonotype itself: Its antigen remains unknown.

The CDR3 is made up of 11 amino acids. The V segment lost 6 bases and the J segment 13 bases; nucleotides outside the gene matches: 3. Template material for amplifying TCR beta CDR3 regions consisted of RNA transcripts. The HTBI set primed first-round TCR CDR3 RT-PCR. TCRdb reprocessed the multiplex PCR reads via MiXCR and lists one record per CDR3 protein. The table lists approximately 610,000 distinct CDR3 sequences, over 12% of them singletons. The sample taken for sequencing was blood. This chain links TRBV12-3 or TRBV12-4 with TRBJ1-6; 7 bases match TRBD1. The source is a woman between 40 and 55 years old with Graves' ophthalmopathy. The CDR3 loop is CASSMTGPLHF. The CDR3 DNA is TGTGCCAGCAGCATGACAGGGCCCCTCCACTTT.